The 23 T cell receptor beta chains presented below share a single source sample, sequenced in a study of shared clonotypes between healthy human individuals. The method was immunoSEQ multiplex PCR; TCRdb's version includes in-frame clones alone and lacks a portion of them. This sample has about 2.3 million clones; 85% to 95% occur once, and the top ten carry 0.35% to 0.5%. The specimen was naive CD4+ T cells from PBMCs. Subset in this sample: CD45RA+ positively selected. The receptors originated from a man between 18 and 35 years old in good health. Some clones in this sample may be carry-over from other donors' samples.

The genes are TRBV10-3 and TRBJ2-2; either TRBD1 or TRBD2 may supply D (6 bases each). Germline V CDR1 and CDR2: ENHRY, SYGVKD. V lost 11 bases and J lost 0, with 25 bases in between. This CDR3 is built from 18 residues. The CDR3 DNA reads TGTGCCTCCTTCATGCCGAGGGGGGTCGAATCGAACACCGGGGAGCTGTTTTTT. Protein sequence: CASFMPRGVESNTGELFF.

The CDR3 sequence: CASSSLEGNTGELFF. The CDR3 nucleotides read TGTGCCAGCAGCTCGCTAGAAGGGAACACCGGGGAGCTGTTTTTT. The chain carries TRBV11-2 and TRBJ2-2; D is unclear. Germline V lookup: CDR1 SGHAT, CDR2 FQNNGV. CDR3 length: 15 amino acids. Trimming removed 4 bases from V and 1 base from J, with 10 bases in between.

V gene TRBV28 combines with J gene TRBJ1-1, with D possibly matching TRBD1 (5 bases). This CDR3 has 15 amino acids. Germline lookup yields CDR1 MDHEN and CDR2 SYDVKM. Trimming removed 2 bases from V and 4 bases from J, with 14 bases in between. CDR3 protein: CASSLPDRGITEAFF. The CDR3 DNA sequence: TGTGCCAGCAGTTTACCCGACCGGGGGATCACTGAAGCTTTCTTT.

The rearrangement uses TRBV5-1 and TRBJ1-4; D may be TRBD1 (5 bases). There are 15 residues in the CDR3. CDR1 is SGHRS, CDR2 YFSETQ, per germline. Trimming took 0 bases from V and 6 from J, leaving 12 bases between them. The CDR3 spells CASSLEWGLYEKLFF. CDR3 nucleotides: TGCGCCAGCAGCTTGGAGTGGGGCCTCTATGAAAAACTGTTTTTT.

The chain employs TRBV9 and TRBJ2-5; D may be TRBD1 (5 bases). V shed 0 bases and J shed 0 bases, with 12 bases lying between them. The CDR3 runs 16 residues. CDR1 SGDLS and CDR2 YYNGEE come from the germline V gene. The CDR3 region has the DNA TGTGCCAGCAGCGTAGAGTCAGGGATGTACCAAGAGACCCAGTACTTC. It specifies CASSVESGMYQETQYF.

The V and J genes are TRBV6-5 and TRBJ2-2, with unresolved D. Trimming shortened V by 6 bases and J by 7 bases, and 12 bases separated the two germline ends. The CDR3 covers 13 residues. Germline assignment: CDR1 MNHEY and CDR2 SVGAGI. DNA of the CDR3: TGTGCCAGCAGCCCCGTGGGGATCGGGGAGCTGTTTTTT. Its translation: CASSPVGIGELFF.

The chain has TRBV4-2 and TRBJ2-5, with 7 bases fitting TRBD2. J was trimmed by 4 bases and V by 2 bases; bases with no gene match: 4. Looked up from germline, CDR1 is LGHNA and CDR2 is YNFKEQ. CDR3 length: 14 amino acids. The CDR3 spells CASSQKRLAETQYF. CDR3 bases: TGTGCCAGCAGCCAAAAAAGACTAGCAGAGACCCAGTACTTC.

There are a few counts of this clone. The rearrangement uses TRBV6-5 and TRBJ1-2, with 8 bases fitting TRBD1. Germline loops: CDR1 MNHEY, CDR2 SVGAGI. CDR3 length: 14 amino acids. J was trimmed by 8 bases and V by 6 bases; bases with no gene match: 11. The CDR3 protein is CASSPMPGQGGYTF. DNA for the CDR3: TGTGCCAGCAGCCCTATGCCAGGACAGGGCGGCTACACCTTC.

Note on this clone: Additional DNA sequences in this sample encode the identical CDR3. The V call is TRBV5-1, the J call TRBJ1-1; D is possibly TRBD1 (6 bases). The germline gives CDR1 SGHRS, CDR2 YFSETQ. CDR3 size: 14 residues. V was trimmed by 0 bases and J by 3 bases, leaving 9 bases between them. CDR3 region: CASSLVGGHTEAFF. Written as DNA, the CDR3 is TGCGCCAGCAGCTTGGTGGGGGGCCACACTGAAGCTTTCTTT.

V is TRBV6-1 and J is TRBJ1-2; 7 bases align to TRBD1. The J segment lost 6 bases and the V segment lost 6 bases, leaving 7 bases of the junction unmatched. The CDR3 is 13 residues long. Looked up from germline, CDR1 is MNHNS and CDR2 is SASEGT. The CDR3 protein is CASRRQGVDGYTF. For the CDR3, the DNA is TGTGCCAGCAGAAGACAGGGAGTCGATGGCTACACCTTC.

The chain joins TRBV5-8 to TRBJ2-1, with 7 bases matching TRBD2. Germline trimming cut 4 bases from V and 4 bases from J; bases unmatched to any gene: 11. Per germline, CDR1 SGHTS and CDR2 YDEGEE. The CDR3 has 16 residues. DNA for the CDR3: TGTGCCAGCAGCCGGGACTATCTCGTCGATTACAATGAGCAGTTCTTC. It is translated as CASSRDYLVDYNEQFF.

Here the CDR3 reads CASSQEPTPLGEQYF. The CDR3 coding sequence is TGTGCCAGCAGCCAAGAGCCAACTCCCCTCGGCGAGCAGTACTTC. The rearrangement links TRBV14 to TRBJ2-7; D gene ambiguous. The V end was cut by 0 bases, the J end by 6 bases, with 15 bases between. The germline V gene has CDR1 SGHDN and CDR2 FVKESK. There are 15 residues in the CDR3.

The rearrangement links TRBV7-8 to TRBJ1-4; D might be TRBD1 (6 bases). The ends were cut back, 5 bases at V and 7 bases at J, with 17 bases in the middle. This CDR3 has 15 residues. Germline loops: CDR1 SGHVS, CDR2 FQNEAQ. The CDR3 protein is CASSQKQGKGEKLFF. The CDR3, as DNA: TGTGCCAGCAGCCAAAAGCAGGGGAAGGGTGAAAAACTGTTTTTT. Full variable domain (remainder filled in from reference TRBV7-8 and TRBJ1-4): GAGVSQSPRYKVAKRGQDVALRCDPISGHVSLFWYQQALGQGPEFLTYFQNEAQLDKSGLPSDRFFAERPEGSVSTLKIQRTQQEDSAVYLCASSQKQGKGEKLFFGSGTQLSVL.

The CDR3 protein is CASSASGSWLGYTF. CDR3 bases: TGTGCCAGCAGCGCGTCCGGGTCTTGGCTTGGCTACACCTTC. The rearrangement links TRBV11-2 to TRBJ1-2; D is ambiguous. The CDR3 is made up of 14 amino acids. V was trimmed by 5 bases and J by 7 bases, leaving 17 bases between them. Germline V gives CDR1 SGHAT, CDR2 FQNNGV. The whole variable domain, remainder taken from reference TRBV11-2 and TRBJ1-2, is EAGVAQSPRYKIIEKRQSVAFWCNPISGHATLYWYQQILGQGPKLLIQFQNNGVVDDSQLPKDRFSAERLKGVDSTLKIQPAKLEDSAVYLCASSASGSWLGYTFGSGTRLTVV.

This chain uses TRBV29-1 with TRBJ2-7; TRBD2 matches at 11 bases. CDR3 length: 15 residues. CDR1 and CDR2 (germline): SQVTM, ANQGSEA. Trimming cost V 7 bases and J 3 bases; bases outside gene matches: 11. CDR3 nucleotide sequence: TGCAGCGACCAGATCGGGACTAGCGGTTACTACGAGCAGTACTTC. Amino acids: CSDQIGTSGYYEQYF.

This clone was seen only once. This sequence joins TRBV18 and TRBJ2-7; D not resolved. Germline loops: CDR1 KGHSH, CDR2 LQKENI. The CDR3 has 15 amino acids. The germline V and J ends were trimmed by 1 base and 1 base, with 11 bases remaining between them. Here the CDR3 DNA reads TGTGCCAGCTCACCACTTGGGGTGGGGTCCTACGAGCAGTACTTC. Translating it yields CASSPLGVGSYEQYF.

This rearrangement joins TRBV9 to TRBJ2-2, with 7 positions matching TRBD2. The length of the CDR3 is 16 residues. The trim removed 4 bases at V and 0 bases at J, leaving 6 bases unmatched. Germline V CDR1 and CDR2: SGDLS, YYNGEE. The CDR3 loop is CASSSRAGANTGELFF. CDR3 coding DNA: TGTGCCAGCAGCTCCAGGGCGGGGGCGAACACCGGGGAGCTGTTTTTT.

The chain carries TRBV2 and TRBJ1-5, with D possibly TRBD1 on 6 matching bases. The CDR3 covers 16 residues. Trimming left V 6 bases short and J 11 bases short, with 26 bases between. Germline CDR1 is SNHLY and CDR2 is FYNNEI. In DNA form, the CDR3 reads TGTGCCAGCAGCCCCCAGGGCACCATCGGAAGGGGGGCCCAGCATTTT. Amino acid sequence: CASSPQGTIGRGAQHF.

The rearrangement uses TRBV7-8 and TRBJ2-4; the D is unclear. Germline V gene lookup returns CDR1 SGHVS and CDR2 FQNEAQ. This CDR3 is built from 17 residues. The germline V and J ends were trimmed by 2 bases and 2 bases, with 16 bases remaining between them. The CDR3 DNA follows: TGTGCCAGCAGCTTACTTGGCGGACGGAGAACCAAAAACATTCAGTACTTC. Translation: CASSLLGGRRTKNIQYF.

This clone has a single count. The J gene is TRBJ1-3, the V gene TRBV28, with D hard to call. The germline CDR1 and CDR2 sequences are MDHEN and SYDVKM. V was pared by 2 bases and J by 1 base, with 12 bases between. CDR3 length: 16 amino acids. CDR3 coding DNA: TGTGCCAGCAGTTTAGGGGTCACTAGTTCTGGAAACACCATATATTTT. It is translated as CASSLGVTSSGNTIYF.

The chain links TRBV5-1 to TRBJ2-1; D is possibly TRBD1 (6 bases). Trimming shortened V by 1 base and J by 5 bases, and 13 bases separated the two germline ends. There are 15 residues in the CDR3. Germline CDR1 is SGHRS and CDR2 is YFSETQ. CDR3 sequence: CASSLQGLIHNEQFF. CDR3 coding DNA: TGCGCCAGCAGCTTGCAGGGGCTTATCCACAATGAGCAGTTCTTC.

The J gene is TRBJ2-3, the V gene TRBV21-1; TRBD2 was called by the table and not checked on the DNA. TRBV21-1 is shown as a pseudogene. The CDR3 length is 16 residues. The CDR3 region has the DNA TGTGCCAGCACATGGAGCGGGGGTAAAGGAACAGATACGCAGTATTTT. This codes for CASTWSGGKGTDTQYF.

The rearrangement links TRBV7-6 to TRBJ2-4; D is possibly TRBD1 (5 bases). V was shortened by 1 base and J by 0 bases, with 7 bases between the two germline ends. In germline, CDR1 is SGHVS, CDR2 FNYEAQ. The CDR3 is made up of 15 amino acids. The CDR3 coding sequence is TGTGCCAGCAGCTTAGGACAGCCAGCCAAAAACATTCAGTACTTC. It specifies CASSLGQPAKNIQYF. Drawing the rest from reference TRBV7-6 and TRBJ2-4, the complete variable domain is GAGVSQSPRYKVTKRGQDVALRCDPISGHVSLYWYRQALGQGPEFLTYFNYEAQQDKSGLPNDRFSAERPEGSISTLTIQRTEQRDSAMYRCASSLGQPAKNIQYFGAGTRLSVL.